The 31 T cell receptor beta chains listed next were all sequenced from one sample in a study of blood T cell repertoires in COVID-19. Some clones are missing from TCRdb's copy, which holds only in-frame ones; the method was immunoSEQ multiplex PCR. The sample has about 330,000 clones, around 87% seen once. Sequenced input: peripheral blood. These receptors were taken from a woman aged 50 to 60 with active or convalescent COVID-19.

The CDR3 DNA sequence: TGTGCCAGCAGTTTAAAGGACAGGGGGCGAGGCGAGCAGTACTTC. Translating gives CASSLKDRGRGEQYF. The chain recombines TRBV27 with TRBJ2-7, with 11 nucleotides matching TRBD1. Per germline, CDR1 MNHEY and CDR2 SMNVEV (reference sequence). Unmatched junction bases numbered 6, after V lost 2 bases and J lost 6 bases. This CDR3 has 15 amino acids.

This rearrangement joins TRBV30 to TRBJ2-3; 9 positions match TRBD1. CDR1 and CDR2 from the germline V gene are GTSNPN and SVGIG (reference sequence). Trimming removed 0 bases from V and 6 bases from J; junction bases left unmatched: 16. The CDR3 sequence is 18 residues long. CDR3 DNA: TGTGCCTGGAGTGTGTGGGCATTGGGACAGGGAGGTATGGATACGCAGTATTTT. Translated, it gives CAWSVWALGQGGMDTQYF.

The chain is built from TRBV5-1 and TRBJ1-1; D remains unclear. CDR1 and CDR2 (germline): SGHRS, YFSETQ. Trimming pared 0 bases from V and 0 bases from J, leaving 12 bases between. The CDR3 has 16 amino acids. The CDR3 loop reads CASSLDPGSVNTEAFF. The CDR3 DNA reads as TGCGCCAGCAGCTTGGATCCAGGTTCGGTGAACACTGAAGCTTTCTTT.

The chain carries TRBV12-3 or TRBV12-4 and TRBJ1-5; D ambiguous. CDR3 length equals 12 residues. The V and J ends lost 6 bases and 5 bases respectively, with 8 bases between them. The CDR3 sequence is CASRRSYQPQHF. CDR3 nucleotide sequence: TGTGCCAGCAGACGGTCGTATCAGCCCCAGCATTTT.

The V call is TRBV15, the J call TRBJ2-4, with 7 bases aligning to TRBD1. There are 14 residues in the CDR3. The V and J ends lost 6 bases and 2 bases, in that order; junction bases with no gene match: 4. Per the germline V gene, CDR1 is LNHNV and CDR2 is YYDKDF (reference sequence). The chain's CDR3 is CATRQGWTKNIQYF. In DNA form, the CDR3 reads TGTGCCACCAGACAGGGGTGGACCAAAAACATTCAGTACTTC.

The chain joins TRBV27 to TRBJ2-1; D is perhaps TRBD1 (6 bases). Trimming took 10 bases from V and 0 from J, leaving 16 bases between them. Germline V gene data show CDR1 as MNHEY and CDR2 as SMNVEV (reference sequence). This CDR3 spans 15 amino acids. For the CDR3, the DNA is TGTGCCACCCGGACAGACTTTTCCTCCTACAATGAGCAGTTCTTC. Amino acids: CATRTDFSSYNEQFF.

Comments on this clone: This sample also contains other DNA sequences that code for the same CDR3. CDR3 in amino acids: CASSRGGSQETQYF. CDR3 DNA: TGTGCCAGCAGTAGGGGCGGGAGCCAAGAGACCCAGTACTTC. The chain joins TRBV6-5 to TRBJ2-5, with 7 bases aligning to TRBD2. This CDR3 spans 14 amino acids. Germline CDR1 MNHEY, CDR2 SVGAGI. V shed 5 bases and J 1 base; nucleotides not matched to a gene: 4.

The chain has TRBV28 and TRBJ2-7; 9 nucleotides agree with TRBD2. Trimming took 0 bases from V and 2 from J; bases not matched to a gene: 2. The CDR3 extends over 15 amino acids. CDR1 MDHEN and CDR2 SYDVKM come from the germline V gene. CDR3 residues: CASSLWASGAYEQYF. The CDR3 bases are TGTGCCAGCAGTTTATGGGCTAGCGGGGCCTACGAGCAGTACTTC.

The chain links TRBV9 to TRBJ1-1; no reliable D call. The CDR3 totals 13 residues. Germline CDR1 SGDLS, CDR2 YYNGEE. Trimming left V 0 bases short and J 6 bases short, with 9 bases between. The CDR3 is CASSVAPEAEAFF. CDR3 DNA sequence: TGTGCCAGCAGCGTAGCTCCAGAGGCTGAAGCTTTCTTT.

The chain joins TRBV27 to TRBJ1-5; TRBD1 agrees at 10 bases. The CDR3 spans 18 residues. Trimming cost V 8 bases and J 3 bases; bases outside gene matches: 16. Germline CDR1 MNHEY, CDR2 SMNVEV (reference sequence). The CDR3 protein is CASLVLIIGQGVNQPQHF. For the CDR3, the DNA is TGTGCCAGCCTCGTACTGATAATAGGACAGGGGGTCAATCAGCCCCAGCATTTT.

The chain carries TRBV19 and TRBJ2-1; 8 bases map to TRBD1. Germline assignment: CDR1 LNHDA and CDR2 SQIVND (reference sequence). The CDR3 totals 18 residues. V was clipped by 1 base and J by 1 base; unmatched bases: 9. The CDR3: CASSIATGQGRSYNEQFF. CDR3 coding DNA: TGTGCCAGTAGTATAGCAACAGGACAGGGTCGGTCCTACAATGAGCAGTTCTTC.

This clone has more than one count but fewer than ten. The chain uses TRBV9 and TRBJ1-2; a possible D gene is TRBD1 (6 bases). Germline lookup yields CDR1 SGDLS and CDR2 YYNGEE. Trimming left V 4 bases short and J 2 bases short, with 15 bases between. The CDR3 runs 15 residues. CDR3 sequence (DNA): TGTGCCAGCAGCCCACACATACAGGGAAACTATGGCTACACCTTC. Encoded protein: CASSPHIQGNYGYTF.

V is TRBV4-3 and J is TRBJ1-2; D unresolved. Trimming took 1 base from V and 5 from J, leaving 8 bases between them. There are 13 residues in the CDR3. Germline assignment: CDR1 LGHNA and CDR2 YSLEER. The CDR3 loop reads CASSQGVDYGYTF. DNA of the CDR3: TGCGCCAGCAGCCAAGGAGTCGATTATGGCTACACCTTC.

This clone has a single count. J is TRBJ1-5 and V is TRBV5-1, with D unclear. Germline CDR1 reads SGHRS; CDR2 reads YFSETQ. Trimming shortened V by 3 bases and J by 7 bases, and 11 bases separated the two germline ends. This CDR3 comprises 13 residues. Written as DNA, the CDR3 is TGCGCCAGCAGCTCCAGAACCGGGCAGCCCCAGCATTTT. It codes for CASSSRTGQPQHF.

This chain links TRBV5-6 with TRBJ2-1, with 7 positions matching TRBD1. Germline CDR1 and CDR2: SGHDT and YYEEEE. V was clipped by 4 bases and J by 4 bases; unmatched bases: 11. This CDR3 is built from 16 residues. CDR3 nucleotide sequence: TGTGCCAGCAGCACCTTACTACAGGGGCAGTACAATGAGCAGTTCTTC. Encoded protein: CASSTLLQGQYNEQFF.

The chain has TRBV7-2 and TRBJ2-4, with D perhaps matching TRBD1 (5 bases). Germline CDR1 is SGHTA and CDR2 is FQGNSA. The CDR3 totals 14 residues. Trimming pared 5 bases from V and 6 bases from J, leaving 14 bases between. The CDR3 sequence: CASSVGQSSNIQYF. CDR3 DNA sequence: TGTGCCAGCAGCGTGGGGCAATCGTCAAACATTCAGTACTTC.

This clone was seen once. The rearrangement joins TRBV7-2 to TRBJ2-7, with 13 positions matching TRBD2. This CDR3 contains 17 residues. The germline V gene encodes CDR1 SGHTA and CDR2 FQGNSA. The V and J ends lost 6 bases and 0 bases, in that order; junction bases with no gene match: 8. The CDR3 region is CASSRTSGSLLSYEQYF. DNA for the CDR3: TGTGCCAGCAGTCGGACTAGCGGGAGTCTTCTCTCCTACGAGCAGTACTTC.

CDR3 bases: TGTGCCAGCAGTTTCCGGGACTACTACGAGCAGTACTTC. The encoded protein is CASSFRDYYEQYF. This rearrangement joins TRBV6-2 or TRBV6-3 to TRBJ2-7; 7 nucleotides line up with TRBD2. Germline assignment: CDR1 MNHEY and CDR2 SVGEGT. V trimming: 4 bases; J trimming: 3 bases; junction bases outside the gene matches: 3. The CDR3 has 13 residues.

About this clone: Other DNA sequences in the sample encode the same CDR3. The CDR3 coding sequence is TGTGCCAGCAGTTACGGGCAGAACACTGAAGCTTTCTTT. It encodes CASSYGQNTEAFF. The rearrangement joins TRBV6-5 to TRBJ1-1; D is undetermined. CDR3 length: 13 residues. Germline CDR1 and CDR2: MNHEY and SVGAGI. Trimming shortened V by 2 bases and J by 1 base, and 5 bases separated the two germline ends.

This rearrangement joins TRBV5-1 to TRBJ1-3, with a weak D call TRBD1 (5 bases). Germline values: CDR1 SGHRS, CDR2 YFSETQ. The CDR3 extends over 17 amino acids. Trimming stripped 3 bases from V and 0 bases from J, with 16 bases between. The CDR3, as DNA: TGCGCCAGCAGCTCTGACCCGGGACTCAGCTCTGGAAACACCATATATTTT. Translation: CASSSDPGLSSGNTIYF.

V and J are TRBV30 and TRBJ2-2; D perhaps matches TRBD2 (7 bases). This CDR3 comprises 14 residues. V was cut by 4 bases and J by 6 bases, with 15 bases left in between. Germline assignment: CDR1 GTSNPN and CDR2 SVGIG (reference sequence). The CDR3 spells CAWTIAGAAGELFF. The CDR3, as DNA: TGTGCCTGGACTATTGCGGGGGCCGCCGGGGAGCTGTTTTTT.

The chain has TRBV25-1 and TRBJ2-1, with TRBD1 as a possible D gene (6 bases). Trimming left V 4 bases short and J 7 bases short, with 17 bases between. Germline V CDR1 and CDR2: MGHDK, SYGVNS. The CDR3 consists of 15 residues. The CDR3 nucleotides read TGTGCCAGCAGTGGAACTGGGGGCTTCGGAAATGAGCAGTTCTTC. This codes for CASSGTGGFGNEQFF.

This chain links TRBV27 with TRBJ2-1; possibly TRBD2 for D (6 bases). Germline CDR1 MNHEY, CDR2 SMNVEV (reference sequence). The CDR3 has 15 amino acids. The ends were cut back, 3 bases at V and 7 bases at J, with 16 bases in the middle. The DNA of the CDR3 is TGTGCCAGCAGTTTTGGGGGGAAGCCTCGGAATGAGCAGTTCTTC. Protein product: CASSFGGKPRNEQFF.

The chain joins TRBV24-1 to TRBJ2-3, with 8 bases fitting TRBD1. V was pared by 6 bases and J by 3 bases, with 10 bases of the junction left unmatched. Per the germline V gene, CDR1 is KGHDR and CDR2 is SFDVKD. CDR3 size: 16 residues. In nucleotides, the CDR3 is TGTGCCACCAGTCCGCGACCTGGACAGGGAACAGATACGCAGTATTTT. Amino acids: CATSPRPGQGTDTQYF.

The rearrangement joins TRBV4-2 to TRBJ1-1, with D perhaps TRBD1 (5 bases). V lost 1 base, J lost 1 base, and 10 bases lay in between. There are 15 residues in the CDR3. Germline V gene lookup returns CDR1 LGHNA and CDR2 YNFKEQ. The CDR3 DNA follows: TGTGCCAGCAGCCAAGGGGCAGGGCCGAACACTGAAGCTTTCTTT. As protein: CASSQGAGPNTEAFF.

This clone was observed once. J is TRBJ1-5 and V is TRBV27; 8 positions agree with TRBD1. The V gene end was trimmed by 3 bases and the J gene end by 2 bases; junction bases not matched to a gene: 6. Germline CDR1 and CDR2: MNHEY and SMNVEV (reference sequence). The length of the CDR3 is 16 residues. The CDR3 is CASSLSQGAGNQPQHF. The CDR3 DNA is TGTGCCAGCAGTTTGTCCCAGGGGGCGGGCAATCAGCCCCAGCATTTT.

The V call is TRBV6-6, the J call TRBJ1-3; TRBD1 might be the D (5 bases). V was shortened by 4 bases and J by 6 bases, with 13 bases between the two germline ends. This CDR3 is built from 14 residues. Germline assignment: CDR1 MNHNY and CDR2 SVGAGI (reference sequence). The CDR3 loop reads CASSSSTDLNTIYF. The CDR3 DNA reads TGTGCCAGCAGTTCCTCGACAGACTTAAACACCATATATTTT.

This clone was picked up one time. The genes are TRBV7-6 and TRBJ1-5; unclear D gene. Per germline, CDR1 SGHVS and CDR2 FNYEAQ. The CDR3 contains 13 residues. Deletions cut 2 bases from V and 5 bases from J, with 7 bases between. The CDR3 spells CASSLRRYQPQHF. In nucleotides, the CDR3 is TGTGCCAGCAGCTTAAGGAGGTATCAGCCCCAGCATTTT.

This rearrangement joins TRBV7-6 to TRBJ2-1; 7 nucleotides match TRBD1. V was pared by 4 bases and J by 3 bases, with 9 bases of the junction left unmatched. The CDR3 sequence is 16 residues long. Germline CDR1 is SGHVS and CDR2 is FNYEAQ. CDR3 residues: CASSSHRQGLYNEQFF. The CDR3 bases are TGTGCCAGCAGCTCCCACCGACAGGGCCTCTACAATGAGCAGTTCTTC.

This chain uses TRBV9 with TRBJ2-3, with 8 bases identical to TRBD2. After removal of 0 bases from V and 3 bases from J, the junction contained 9 bases not matched to a gene. This CDR3 region has 17 residues. Germline lookup yields CDR1 SGDLS and CDR2 YYNGEE. The CDR3 DNA sequence: TGTGCCAGCAGCGTAGCCGGGGGGGGAAGTGTGACAGATACGCAGTATTTT. Translation: CASSVAGGGSVTDTQYF.

This clone was seen only a few times. This chain joins TRBV5-6 and TRBJ1-6, with D unresolved. The V gene lost 2 bases and the J gene lost 9 bases, with 12 bases spanning the gap. This CDR3 is 14 amino acids long. Germline V gives CDR1 SGHDT, CDR2 YYEEEE. For the CDR3, the DNA is TGTGCCAGCAGCTTCGGCCCCCGAGGTTCACCCCTCCACTTT. Its translation is CASSFGPRGSPLHF.